This T cell receptor beta chain was identified during a study of a mutant IDH1 vaccine in newly diagnosed glioma. Trimming cost V 2 bases and J 5 bases, with 19 bases left between them. Germline CDR1 and CDR2: MNHNS and SASEGT. This CDR3 has 17 residues. The time point denotes: week 35, safety follow-up. The study gave 300 ug of mutant IDH1 20-mer peptide per vaccine dose, with topical imiquimod. This clone appeared a few times. The target antigen is unknown. Sequenced by immunoSEQ multiplex PCR; TCRdb stores in-frame clones only, minus some. The table includes tens of thousands of clones, roughly 81% detected once.

This sequence originates from a man aged 35-49 years with glioma. Sequencing used PBMCs, obtained from a glioma patient whose treatment included an IDH1 peptide vaccine. V gene TRBV6-1 combines with J gene TRBJ1-5, with D unresolved. The CDR3 reads CASSEWVGRTLDQPQHF. The DNA for the CDR3 is TGTGCCAGCAGTGAATGGGTTGGCAGAACCCTTGATCAGCCCCAGCATTTT.